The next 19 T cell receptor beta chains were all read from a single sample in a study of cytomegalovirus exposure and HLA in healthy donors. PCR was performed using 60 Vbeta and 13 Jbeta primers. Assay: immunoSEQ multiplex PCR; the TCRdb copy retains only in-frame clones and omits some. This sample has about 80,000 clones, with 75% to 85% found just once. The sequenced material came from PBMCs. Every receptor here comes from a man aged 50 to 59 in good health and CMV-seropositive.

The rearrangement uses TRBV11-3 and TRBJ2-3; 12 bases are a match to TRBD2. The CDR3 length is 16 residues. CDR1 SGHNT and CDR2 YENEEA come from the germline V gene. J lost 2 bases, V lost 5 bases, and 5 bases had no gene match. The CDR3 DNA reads TGTGCCAGCAGCCGCGGACTAGCGGGGCCCACAGATACGCAGTATTTT. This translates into CASSRGLAGPTDTQYF.

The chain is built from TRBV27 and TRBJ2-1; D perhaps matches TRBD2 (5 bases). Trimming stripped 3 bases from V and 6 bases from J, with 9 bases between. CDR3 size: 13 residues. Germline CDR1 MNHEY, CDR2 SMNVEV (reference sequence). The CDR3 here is CASSFAGFNEQFF. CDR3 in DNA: TGTGCCAGCAGTTTCGCGGGTTTCAATGAGCAGTTCTTC.

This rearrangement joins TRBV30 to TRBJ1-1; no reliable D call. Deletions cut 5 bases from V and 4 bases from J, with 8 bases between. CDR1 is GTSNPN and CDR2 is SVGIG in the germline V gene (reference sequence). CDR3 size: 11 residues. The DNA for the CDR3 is TGTGCCTGGGCCACTCTCACTGAAGCTTTCTTT. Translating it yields CAWATLTEAFF.

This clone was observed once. CDR3 DNA sequence: TGTGCCAGCACCAATTCGCTGGGGGCCCACTACGAGCAGTACTTC. Translation: CASTNSLGAHYEQYF. The chain joins TRBV6-5 to TRBJ2-7; the D gene is possibly TRBD1 (6 bases). Deletions cut 7 bases from V and 3 bases from J, with 19 bases between. CDR1 and CDR2 from the germline V gene are MNHEY and SVGAGI. CDR3 size: 15 residues.

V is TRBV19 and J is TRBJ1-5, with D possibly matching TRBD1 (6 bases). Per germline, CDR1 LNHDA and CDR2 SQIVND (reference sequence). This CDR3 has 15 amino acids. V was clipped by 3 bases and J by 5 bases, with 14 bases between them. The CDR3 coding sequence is TGTGCCAGTAGTATGGCGGCAGGGGTATATCAGCCCCAGCATTTT. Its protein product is CASSMAAGVYQPQHF.

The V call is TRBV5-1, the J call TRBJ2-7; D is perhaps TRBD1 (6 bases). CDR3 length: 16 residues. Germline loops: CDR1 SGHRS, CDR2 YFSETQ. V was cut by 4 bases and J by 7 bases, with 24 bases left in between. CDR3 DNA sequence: TGCGCCAGCAGCCCGGAACAGGGTGTTTTTAATAGTGAGCAGTACTTC. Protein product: CASSPEQGVFNSEQYF.

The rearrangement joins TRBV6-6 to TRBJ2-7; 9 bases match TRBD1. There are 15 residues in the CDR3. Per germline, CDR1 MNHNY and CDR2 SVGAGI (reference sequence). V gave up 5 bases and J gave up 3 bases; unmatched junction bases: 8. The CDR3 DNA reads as TGTGCCAGCAGTAACTGGGGGGGACAGGGCTACGAGCAGTACTTC. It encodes CASSNWGGQGYEQYF.

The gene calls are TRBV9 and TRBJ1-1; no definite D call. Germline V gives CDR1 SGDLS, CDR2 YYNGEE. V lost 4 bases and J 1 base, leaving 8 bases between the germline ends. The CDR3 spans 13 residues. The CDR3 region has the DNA TGTGCCAGCAGCCTCACACAGAACACTGAAGCTTTCTTT. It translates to CASSLTQNTEAFF.

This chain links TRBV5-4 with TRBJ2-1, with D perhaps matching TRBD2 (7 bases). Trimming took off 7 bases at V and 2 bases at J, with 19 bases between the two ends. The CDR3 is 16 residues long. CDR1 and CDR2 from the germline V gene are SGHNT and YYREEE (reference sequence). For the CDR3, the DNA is TGTGCCAGCGGGGGATCCGGGGGGCAGACCTACAATGAGCAGTTCTTC. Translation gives CASGGSGGQTYNEQFF. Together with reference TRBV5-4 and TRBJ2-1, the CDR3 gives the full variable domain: ETGVTQSPTHLIKTRGQQVTLRCSSQSGHNTVSWYQQALGQGPQFIFQYYREEENGRGNFPPRFSGLQFPNYSSELNVNALELDDSALYLCASGGSGGQTYNEQFFGPGTRLTVL.

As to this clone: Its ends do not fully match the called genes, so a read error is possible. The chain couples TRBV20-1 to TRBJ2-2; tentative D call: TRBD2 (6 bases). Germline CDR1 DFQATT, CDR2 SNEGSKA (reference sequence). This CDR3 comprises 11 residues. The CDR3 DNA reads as TGCAGTGCTGGAGAGGGGAGGACTACCATTTTT. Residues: CSAGEGRTTIF.

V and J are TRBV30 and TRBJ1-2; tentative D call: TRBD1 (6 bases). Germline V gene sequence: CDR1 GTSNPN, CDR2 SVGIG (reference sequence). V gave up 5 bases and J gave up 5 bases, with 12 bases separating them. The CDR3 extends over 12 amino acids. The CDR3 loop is CAWLAGAYGYTF. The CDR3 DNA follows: TGTGCCTGGCTAGCGGGGGCGTATGGCTACACCTTC.

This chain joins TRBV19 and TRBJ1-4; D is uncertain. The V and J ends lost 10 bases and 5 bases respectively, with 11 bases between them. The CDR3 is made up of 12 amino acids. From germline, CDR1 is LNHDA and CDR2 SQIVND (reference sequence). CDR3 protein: CATAGENEKLFF. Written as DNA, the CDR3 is TGTGCCACCGCCGGGGAAAATGAAAAACTGTTTTTT.

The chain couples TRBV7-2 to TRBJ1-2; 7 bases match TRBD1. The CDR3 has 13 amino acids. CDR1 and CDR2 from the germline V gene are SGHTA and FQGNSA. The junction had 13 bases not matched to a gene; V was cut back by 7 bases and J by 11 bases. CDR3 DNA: TGTGCCAGCAATTACCCGGGACAGCCTTCGTACACCTTC. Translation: CASNYPGQPSYTF.

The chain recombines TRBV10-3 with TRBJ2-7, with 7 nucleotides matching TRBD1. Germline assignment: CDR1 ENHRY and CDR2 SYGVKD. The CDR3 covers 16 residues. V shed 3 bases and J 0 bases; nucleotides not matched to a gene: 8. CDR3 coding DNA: TGTGCCATCAGTGACGGGACAGTTGGGGGCTCCTACGAGCAGTACTTC. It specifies CAISDGTVGGSYEQYF.

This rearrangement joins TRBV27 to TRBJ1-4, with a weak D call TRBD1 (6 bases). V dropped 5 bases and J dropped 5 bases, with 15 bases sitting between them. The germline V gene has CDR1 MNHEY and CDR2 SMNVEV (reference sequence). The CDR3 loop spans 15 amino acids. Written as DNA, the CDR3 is TGTGCCAGCAGTCGAGCTACAGGGAACAATGAAAAACTGTTTTTT. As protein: CASSRATGNNEKLFF.

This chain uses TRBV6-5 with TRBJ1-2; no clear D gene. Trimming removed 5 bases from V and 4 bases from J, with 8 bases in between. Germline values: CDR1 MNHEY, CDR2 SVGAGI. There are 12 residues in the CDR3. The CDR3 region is CASSPGIYGYTF. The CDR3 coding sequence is TGTGCCAGCAGTCCGGGGATCTATGGCTACACCTTC.

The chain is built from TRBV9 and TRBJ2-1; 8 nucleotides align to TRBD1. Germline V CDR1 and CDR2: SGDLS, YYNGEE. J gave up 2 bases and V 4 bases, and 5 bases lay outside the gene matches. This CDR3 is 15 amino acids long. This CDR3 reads CASSPQGAPYNEQFF. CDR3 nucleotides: TGTGCCAGCAGCCCCCAGGGGGCACCCTACAATGAGCAGTTCTTC.

In DNA, the CDR3 is TGTGCCAGCAGTTACGTGCCGGGACTAGCGATGGAGTACTTC. This codes for CASSYVPGLAMEYF. The chain joins TRBV6-6 to TRBJ2-7; 10 bases line up with TRBD2. CDR3 length equals 14 residues. Per germline, CDR1 MNHNY and CDR2 SVGAGI (reference sequence). The V segment lost 2 bases and the J segment 11 bases; nucleotides outside the gene matches: 9.

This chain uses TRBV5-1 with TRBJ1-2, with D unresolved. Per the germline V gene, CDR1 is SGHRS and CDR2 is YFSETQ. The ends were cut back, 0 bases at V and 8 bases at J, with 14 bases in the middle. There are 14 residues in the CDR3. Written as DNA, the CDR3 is TGCGCCAGCAGCTTGGAGGGCTCCGGAGGGGGCTACACCTTC. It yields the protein CASSLEGSGGGYTF.